This TCR beta chain derives from a study of T-cell reconstitution after alpha-beta-depleted transplantation in children. Preparation of the TCRbeta library used unique molecular identifiers. TCRdb re-called the PCR reads with MiXCR, one entry per CDR3 protein. This table holds more than 450,000 distinct CDR3 sequences, 18% found once. The CDR3 has 14 amino acids. Germline V gene lookup returns CDR1 SGHKS and CDR2 YYEKEE (reference sequence). The J segment lost 3 bases and the V segment lost 4 bases, leaving 7 bases of the junction unmatched. The clonotype was recovered from a human donor who donated a stem cell graft to a child with acute lymphoblastic leukemia. The chain has TRBV5-5 and TRBJ2-7; 7 bases are a match to TRBD1. The sequenced sample was PBMCs from the stem cell graft donor, obtained from the stem cell graft. CDR3 in DNA: TGTGCCAGCAGCCCGGGACAGTTCGTCTACGAGCAGTACTTC. It yields the protein CASSPGQFVYEQYF.